The clone carrying this TCR beta chain has only a few counts. The entry originates in a study of blood T cell repertoires in COVID-19. At the level of the study: From T cells, B-cell-depleted T cells, or PBMCs came the material, which was cDNA or gDNA.

In the original processing: The authors estimated nucleated cell counts from reference gene primer amplification. TCRdb's copy holds only in-frame clones and misses some; the assay was immunoSEQ multiplex PCR. That table is the source of V, J and clone size, and D and trimming were worked out from the DNA. The repertoire includes some 300,000 clones, 88% of them detected once, and around 0.9% sits in the top ten. With 4 bases clipped from V and 4 bases from J, the junction kept 5 bases outside the gene matches. The CDR3 is 15 residues long. CDR1 and CDR2 from the germline V gene are SGHRS and YFSETQ.

The receptor comes from a woman in her twenties or thirties who had recovered from COVID-19. The sample comprised PBMCs or T cells enriched from blood (not recorded which). The rearrangement links TRBV5-1 to TRBJ1-5; the match to TRBD1 covers 10 bases. The CDR3 loop is CASSPDRGENQPQHF. CDR3 sequence (DNA): TGCGCCAGCAGCCCGGACAGGGGGGAGAATCAGCCCCAGCATTTT. The full variable domain, with the rest looked up from reference TRBV5-1 and TRBJ1-5, is KAGVTQTPRYLIKTRGQQVTLSCSPISGHRSVSWYQQTPGQGLQFLFEYFSETQRNKGNFPGRFSGRQFSNSRSEMNVSTLELGDSALYLCASSPDRGENQPQHFGDGTRLSIL.